The TCR beta chain described here comes from a study of identical twins. This clonotype was recorded many times. What it recognizes is unknown. Study-level results: Cord blood beta clonotypes present at high abundance carried fewer insertions; no such pattern appeared in memory repertoires.

Germline CDR1 SGHTA, CDR2 FQGNSA. This CDR3 comprises 15 residues. V was pared by 10 bases and J by 1 base, with 8 bases of the junction left unmatched. TCRdb re-called the 5' RACE reads with MiXCR, one entry per CDR3 protein. There are more than 650,000 distinct CDR3 sequences in the sample; roughly 6% occur only once, and around 1.9% lies in the top ten. The chain is built from TRBV7-2 and TRBJ2-2; TRBD2 matches at 8 bases. Material: naive T cells sorted from blood. The source of this sequence is a man between 18 and 35 years old in good health. CDR3 nucleotide sequence: TGTGCCACCCGCTTAGCGGGACGGAACACCGGGGAGCTGTTTTTT. It specifies CATRLAGRNTGELFF.